This section outlines one T cell receptor (beta chain) sequence together with its context. Per the germline V gene, CDR1 is SEHNR and CDR2 is FQNEAQ (reference sequence). V shed 5 bases and J 7 bases; nucleotides not matched to a gene: 10. CDR3 length equals 16 residues. This entry is derived from a study of blood T cell repertoires in COVID-19. Study-wide background: Specimens from acute and convalescent COVID-19 originated in the United States, Italy and Spain. The cDNA or gDNA used as material had been derived from T cells, B-cell-depleted T cells, or PBMCs.

Per the original methods: Quantification of nucleated cells was approximated via reference gene primer amplification. Method: immunoSEQ multiplex PCR; TCRdb's copy keeps in-frame clones and lacks some. V, J and clone size derive from that table, while D and trimming were established from the DNA sequence. The sample has some 13,000 clones, roughly three quarters seen once. Sequencing input: peripheral blood. The TCR originated in a human donor in a cohort sampled during active COVID-19. J is TRBJ1-6 and V is TRBV7-9; 8 bases are a match to TRBD1. In DNA form, the CDR3 reads TGTGCCAGCAGCATTAGACAGGGGAGATGGAATTCACCCCTCCACTTT. Its protein is CASSIRQGRWNSPLHF.